This T cell receptor (beta chain) comes out of a study of PD-1 blockade in classical Hodgkin lymphoma. Measured with immunoSEQ multiplex PCR; TCRdb has only the in-frame clones, and not every one. Of about 22,000 clones listed, about 68% are singletons. Time point of the sample: cycle 4 day 1 (C4D1), after 6 weeks of nivolumab. Brentuximab vedotin exposure varied, and every patient relapsed after autologous stem cell transplantation. The best responses consisted of complete response, partial response or progressive disease. Comments on this clone: Its specificity is unknown.

General study results and limits: Lower baseline TCR diversity was reported for newly diagnosed patients than for healthy donors. Exclusion covered patients beginning nivolumab under 1 year post-ASCT. No one has yet defined what causes the repertoire differences, which may be disease activity or prior therapy.

Trimming took 7 bases from V and 6 from J; bases not matched to a gene: 7. The CDR3 sequence is 14 residues long. Germline-derived CDR1 and CDR2 are MNHNY and SVGAGI (reference sequence). The chain is built from TRBV6-6 and TRBJ1-5; 9 bases match TRBD1. The specimen was peripheral blood mononuclear cells (PBMCs), collected before the fourth cycle of nivolumab. This sequence was found in a human donor with classical Hodgkin lymphoma. In DNA form, the CDR3 reads TGTGCCAGCAACATCCCGGGACAGGGTCAGCCCCAGCATTTT. Protein product: CASNIPGQGQPQHF.